Each of the 21 T cell receptor beta chains below was sequenced from the same sample in a study of regulatory T cells in long-lasting Graves disease. Arm-PCR of CDR3 regions and iRepertoire HTBI primers were used to build TCR beta libraries. TCRdb re-analysed the multiplex PCR reads in MiXCR, keeping a single row per CDR3 protein. Among 400,000 to 500,000 distinct CDR3 sequences listed, 21% were seen once. Time point specified: persistent/refractory GD, antithyroid drugs over 5 years with positive TRAb. The TCR library was made from RNA that had been extracted from PBMCs in TRIzol. The sample here was peripheral blood mononuclear cells (PBMCs), taken when the disease was refractory, from a patient treated with antithyroid drugs. All receptors come from a female donor with Graves disease.

This clonotype was seen only a few times. The genes are TRBV10-3 and TRBJ2-7; weak D call: TRBD1 (5 bases). Germline-derived CDR1 and CDR2 are ENHRY and SYGVKD. This CDR3 comprises 13 residues. Trimming took 10 bases from V and 5 from J, leaving 18 bases between them. The CDR3 is CATMDIQSDEQYF. CDR3 DNA sequence: TGTGCCACAATGGACATCCAGTCCGACGAGCAGTACTTC.

On this clonotype: Since a much larger clone is just one base distant, this may be a read error. This CDR3 is missing its conserved last phenylalanine or tryptophan, likely due to a read error. This rearrangement joins TRBV12-5 to TRBJ2-7; 11 bases fit TRBD2. Trimming took 7 bases from V and 7 from J; bases not matched to a gene: 9. The CDR3 covers 14 residues. CDR1 and CDR2 from the germline V gene are LGHNT and FRNRAP. CDR3 sequence reads: CASVKTSGTGEQYL. The CDR3 bases are TGTGCTAGTGTTAAGACTAGCGGGACGGGGGAGCAGTACCTC.

This clonotype was seen repeatedly, ten times or more. The chain has TRBV28 and TRBJ2-7; D is ambiguous. The CDR3 consists of 15 residues. Germline CDR1 MDHEN, CDR2 SYDVKM. V shed 3 bases and J shed 0 bases, with 12 bases lying between them. CDR3 nucleotides: TGTGCCAGCAGTTTTCTGGGAAGCAACTCCTACGAGCAGTACTTC. Protein product: CASSFLGSNSYEQYF.

In its sample, this clonotype was seen many times. This chain joins TRBV5-1 and TRBJ1-2, with D perhaps TRBD1 (5 bases). V was clipped by 0 bases and J by 3 bases, with 9 bases between them. The germline V gene encodes CDR1 SGHRS and CDR2 YFSETQ. The CDR3 extends over 14 amino acids. CDR3 DNA sequence: TGCGCCAGCAGCTTGGTGGGGGAGGACTATGGCTACACCTTC. Amino acids: CASSLVGEDYGYTF.

The V and J genes are TRBV7-2 and TRBJ2-5; 8 positions match TRBD2. The CDR3 totals 17 residues. V lost 1 base to trimming and J lost 3 bases; unmatched junction nucleotides: 10. Germline V gene lookup returns CDR1 SGHTA and CDR2 FQGNSA. The CDR3 coding sequence is TGTGCCAGCAGCTTAGGGAGCGGGGGCCTCCTGAAAGAGACCCAGTACTTC. This translates into CASSLGSGGLLKETQYF.

The chain couples TRBV3-1 to TRBJ2-3; 8 bases are shared with TRBD2. Looked up from germline, CDR1 is LGHDT and CDR2 is YNNKEL (reference sequence). CDR3 size: 17 residues. J lost 3 bases, V lost 1 base, and 9 bases had no gene match. CDR3 sequence reads: CASSQAKNSGKTDTQYF. CDR3 DNA: TGTGCCAGCAGCCAAGCAAAAAATAGCGGGAAGACAGATACGCAGTATTTT.

The chain uses TRBV20-1 and TRBJ2-1, with 13 bases lining up with TRBD2. Unmatched junction bases numbered 4, after V lost 3 bases and J lost 8 bases. Germline assignment: CDR1 DFQATT and CDR2 SNEGSKA (reference sequence). The CDR3 is 14 residues long. This CDR3 reads CSARTSGRSDEQFF. The CDR3 nucleotides are TGCAGTGCTAGGACTAGCGGGAGGTCGGATGAGCAGTTCTTC.

The sample holds a few counts of this clonotype. CDR3 sequence reads: CSAYRVADSSYEQYF. CDR3 in DNA: TGCAGTGCCTATCGGGTAGCGGATAGCTCCTACGAGCAGTACTTC. This chain connects TRBV20-1 to TRBJ2-7; a weak D match, TRBD2 (6 bases). V was pared by 6 bases and J by 0 bases, with 18 bases between. The CDR3 loop spans 15 amino acids. Per the germline V gene, CDR1 is DFQATT and CDR2 is SNEGSKA (reference sequence).

This clonotype was detected ten times or more. The chain recombines TRBV28 with TRBJ2-7; D gene uncertain. Trimming stripped 3 bases from V and 1 base from J, with 19 bases between. This CDR3 has 17 amino acids. Per germline, CDR1 MDHEN and CDR2 SYDVKM. The CDR3, as DNA: TGTGCCAGCAGTTTCGGAACGGACGGCCAAGGTTCCTACGAGCAGTACTTC. It specifies CASSFGTDGQGSYEQYF.

There are a few counts of this clonotype. The chain uses TRBV20-1 and TRBJ2-1, with TRBD2 as a possible D gene (5 bases). This CDR3 comprises 16 residues. From germline, CDR1 is DFQATT and CDR2 SNEGSKA (reference sequence). Trimming cost V 0 bases and J 4 bases, with 16 bases left between them. CDR3: CSARDEDSQRYNEQFF. The DNA for the CDR3 is TGCAGTGCTAGAGATGAGGACTCACAGCGGTACAATGAGCAGTTCTTC.

This clonotype was detected ten times or more. The genes are TRBV6-1 and TRBJ2-7; D not certain. CDR1 is MNHNS and CDR2 is SASEGT in the germline V gene. The CDR3 extends over 15 amino acids. The germline V and J ends were trimmed by 3 bases and 0 bases, with 12 bases remaining between them. DNA of the CDR3: TGTGCCAGCAGTGACCCCTTGGAAAACTCCTACGAGCAGTACTTC. It specifies CASSDPLENSYEQYF.

This clonotype has more than one count but fewer than ten. DNA of the CDR3: TGTGCCAGCAGTACCCCAGGGGATAGGGGTTACGAGCAGTACTTC. Translation: CASSTPGDRGYEQYF. The rearrangement joins TRBV27 to TRBJ2-7; D is perhaps TRBD1 (6 bases). This CDR3 has 15 residues. V shed 5 bases and J shed 4 bases, with 18 bases lying between them. CDR1 and CDR2 from the germline V gene are MNHEY and SMNVEV (reference sequence).

This clonotype appeared a few times. The chain links TRBV29-1 to TRBJ1-1; D is unresolved. The CDR3 sequence is 11 residues long. Germline CDR1 reads SQVTM; CDR2 reads ANQGSEA. V dropped 3 bases and J dropped 0 bases, with 2 bases sitting between them. The CDR3 loop is CSVDMNTEAFF. Written as DNA, the CDR3 is TGCAGCGTTGACATGAACACTGAAGCTTTCTTT.

This clonotype was counted at least ten times. The chain has TRBV3-1 and TRBJ2-7, with D perhaps matching TRBD1 (6 bases). V dropped 5 bases and J dropped 7 bases, with 15 bases sitting between them. The CDR3 loop spans 13 amino acids. Germline CDR1 is LGHDT and CDR2 is YNNKEL (reference sequence). The CDR3 region is CASSARDIGEQYF. CDR3 coding DNA: TGTGCCAGCAGCGCCCGGGACATAGGAGAGCAGTACTTC.

This clonotype was seen a handful of times. The chain couples TRBV7-9 to TRBJ2-2, with no clear D. Per germline, CDR1 SEHNR and CDR2 FQNEAQ (reference sequence). This CDR3 has 16 residues. V lost 1 base to trimming and J lost 7 bases, with 16 bases between them. CDR3 in amino acids: CASSLEGPIAGGELFF. CDR3 DNA sequence: TGTGCCAGCAGCTTAGAAGGCCCAATTGCTGGCGGGGAGCTGTTTTTT.

The chain links TRBV19 to TRBJ1-1; D might be TRBD1 (6 bases). This CDR3 spans 13 amino acids. Trimming took 4 bases from V and 4 from J, leaving 10 bases between them. CDR1 LNHDA and CDR2 SQIVND come from the germline V gene (reference sequence). CDR3 residues: CASSRQVVTEAFF. The CDR3 bases are TGTGCCAGTAGTAGACAGGTTGTCACTGAAGCTTTCTTT.

This chain links TRBV20-1 with TRBJ2-3; D is ambiguous. Germline V CDR1 and CDR2: DFQATT, SNEGSKA (reference sequence). This CDR3 spans 13 amino acids. The germline V and J ends were trimmed by 7 bases and 0 bases, with 11 bases remaining between them. Here the CDR3 reads CSDLGESTDTQYF. CDR3 nucleotide sequence: TGCAGTGACCTCGGAGAGAGCACAGATACGCAGTATTTT.

This chain uses TRBV27 with TRBJ2-7, with D tentatively TRBD2 (7 bases). CDR3 size: 14 residues. Trimming left V 3 bases short and J 6 bases short, with 15 bases between. Germline V gene sequence: CDR1 MNHEY, CDR2 SMNVEV (reference sequence). In DNA form, the CDR3 reads TGTGCCAGCAGTTTGGGGGGGCGGGCCTCCGAGCAGTACTTC. Its protein is CASSLGGRASEQYF.

The chain carries TRBV5-1 and TRBJ2-7; 9 bases match TRBD2. CDR1 and CDR2 (germline): SGHRS, YFSETQ. The CDR3 length is 16 residues. Trimming cost V 4 bases and J 0 bases; bases outside gene matches: 8. CDR3 coding DNA: TGCGCCAGCAGCACGGGACTAGCCCTGAGCTCCTACGAGCAGTACTTC. This sequence encodes CASSTGLALSSYEQYF. The full variable domain, with the rest looked up from reference TRBV5-1 and TRBJ2-7, is KAGVTQTPRYLIKTRGQQVTLSCSPISGHRSVSWYQQTPGQGLQFLFEYFSETQRNKGNFPGRFSGRQFSNSRSEMNVSTLELGDSALYLCASSTGLALSSYEQYFGPGTRLTVT.

This chain joins TRBV5-6 and TRBJ2-2; no clear D. Germline values: CDR1 SGHDT, CDR2 YYEEEE. The CDR3 extends over 12 amino acids. The germline V and J ends were trimmed by 4 bases and 7 bases, with 8 bases remaining between them. The CDR3, as DNA: TGTGCCAGCAGCCCATTTTACGGGGAGCTGTTTTTT. It yields the protein CASSPFYGELFF.

J is TRBJ2-3 and V is TRBV24-1, with 11 bases fitting TRBD2. Germline V gene sequence: CDR1 KGHDR, CDR2 SFDVKD. The ends lost 6 bases at V and 5 bases at J; junction bases unmatched: 3. This CDR3 comprises 14 residues. This chain's CDR3 is CATSISGGGDTQYF. The CDR3 DNA is TGTGCCACCAGTATTAGCGGGGGGGGAGATACGCAGTATTTT.